This T cell receptor beta chain is from a study of identical twins. The J segment lost 4 bases and the V segment lost 3 bases, leaving 7 bases of the junction unmatched. The CDR3 runs to 15 residues. Per germline, CDR1 SGHTA and CDR2 FQGNSA. A single record per CDR3 protein comes from TCRdb applying MiXCR to the 5' RACE reads. The top ten clones hold over 2.5% of a sample with about 470,000 distinct CDR3 sequences, 20% to 25% of them seen once. A further study also used this sample, focusing on T cells expressing NK-cell markers. As that study records: These same clonotypes (in several donors) also led the CD3+CD56-NKG2C+ fraction.

The chain recombines TRBV7-2 with TRBJ2-5; 8 positions match TRBD2. The source of this sequence is a woman aged 18-29 years in good health. Specimen: CD4+ T cells sorted from blood. CDR3 in amino acids: CASSFAGGGGETQYF. CDR3 bases: TGTGCCAGCAGCTTTGCGGGGGGAGGTGGAGAGACCCAGTACTTC.